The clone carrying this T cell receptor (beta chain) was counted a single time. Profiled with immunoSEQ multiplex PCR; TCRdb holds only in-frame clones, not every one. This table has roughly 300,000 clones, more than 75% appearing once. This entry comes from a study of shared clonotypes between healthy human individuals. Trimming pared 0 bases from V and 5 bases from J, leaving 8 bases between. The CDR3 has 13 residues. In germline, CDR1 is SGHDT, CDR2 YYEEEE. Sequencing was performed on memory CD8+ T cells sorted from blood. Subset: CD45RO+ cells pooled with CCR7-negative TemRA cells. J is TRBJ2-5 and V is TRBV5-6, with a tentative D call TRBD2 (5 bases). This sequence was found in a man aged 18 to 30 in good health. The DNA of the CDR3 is TGTGCCAGCAGCTTGGGAGGGTGGGAGACCCAGTACTTC. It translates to CASSLGGWETQYF.